Presented here are 4 T cell receptor beta chains from one specimen sequenced in a study of shared clonotypes between healthy human individuals. Profiled with immunoSEQ multiplex PCR; TCRdb holds only in-frame clones, not every one. The repertoire has around 1 million clones, over 60% of them found once; the top ten carry roughly 1.5%. Specimen: memory CD4+ T cells sorted from blood. Subset: CD45RA-negative fraction. All receptors come from a man between 18 and 35 years old in good health.

The chain joins TRBV6-1 to TRBJ2-1; D unresolved. CDR1 and CDR2 from the germline V gene are MNHNS and SASEGT. Trimming took 4 bases from V and 4 from J, leaving 14 bases between them. CDR3 size: 15 residues. CDR3 nucleotides: TGTGCCAGCAGTGTAGTGGGCAGAGATTACAATGAGCAGTTCTTC. The encoded protein is CASSVVGRDYNEQFF.

Concerning this clone itself: This CDR3 is also generated by other DNA sequences in the sample. The chain uses TRBV6-6 and TRBJ2-7; 10 bases are a match to TRBD1. CDR3 size: 14 residues. The ends lost 2 bases at V and 4 bases at J; junction bases unmatched: 2. Germline loops: CDR1 MNHNY, CDR2 SVGAGI (reference sequence). The CDR3 spells CASSYGQGVYEQYF. CDR3 DNA sequence: TGTGCCAGCAGTTACGGACAGGGGGTGTACGAGCAGTACTTC.

The J gene is TRBJ1-4, the V gene TRBV2; TRBD1 matches at 7 bases. Looked up from germline, CDR1 is SNHLY and CDR2 is FYNNEI. Losses at the gene ends were 6 bases for V and 4 bases for J; bases not matched to a gene: 5. The CDR3 is 14 residues long. Written as DNA, the CDR3 is TGTGCCAGCAGCCGGGACAGATTTAATGAAAAACTGTTTTTT. Residues: CASSRDRFNEKLFF. The whole variable domain, remainder taken from reference TRBV2 and TRBJ1-4, is EPEVTQTPSHQVTQMGQEVILRCVPISNHLYFYWYRQILGQKVEFLVSFYNNEISEKSEIFDDQFSVERPDGSNFTLKIRSTKLEDSAMYFCASSRDRFNEKLFFGSGTQLSVL.

The V gene is TRBV7-2, the J gene TRBJ1-1, with 7 positions matching TRBD1. The CDR3 contains 15 residues. Germline CDR1 SGHTA, CDR2 FQGNSA. Trimming cost V 4 bases and J 7 bases; bases outside gene matches: 12. As DNA, the CDR3 is TGTGCCAGCAGCTCTCCCGACAGGGTATCGGTTGAAGCTTTCTTT. Protein sequence: CASSSPDRVSVEAFF.